This T cell receptor beta chain is from a study of blood T cell repertoires in COVID-19. About the research overall: Donors in the United States, Italy and Spain gave samples during acute or convalescent COVID-19. PBMCs, B-cell-depleted T cells, or T cells provided the cDNA or gDNA that made up the material.

In the source study's methods: Scientists estimated how many nucleated cells there were by amplifying reference gene primers. Here immunoSEQ multiplex PCR was the method, and the copy in TCRdb shows in-frame clones only, minus some. Clone size and the V and J calls come from that table; the DNA yielded D and trimming. The sample lists about 220,000 clones, around 81% occurring once. Per germline, CDR1 SGHRS and CDR2 YFSETQ. With 1 base clipped from V and 6 bases from J, the junction kept 10 bases outside the gene matches. This CDR3 contains 17 residues. This clone was seen a single time. This chain joins TRBV5-1 and TRBJ1-1; 12 bases agree with TRBD1. The clonotype originates from a woman aged 60-75 years with acute or convalescent COVID-19. The source material was peripheral blood. The CDR3 nucleotides read TGCGCCAGCAGCTTGTGGGGACAGGGGGCAGCCCGCTCTGAAGCTTTCTTT. It encodes CASSLWGQGAARSEAFF.